The TCR beta chain described here comes from a study of post-analysis software for immune sequencing data. Study at large: Disease courses included relapsing-remitting, secondary progressive and progressive-relapsing multiple sclerosis. Study-wide results and caveats: Versus controls, multiple sclerosis patients showed significantly lower diversity (normalized Chao1). Four or five TRBV segments, TRBV5-6, TRBV5-1 and TRBV20-1 among them, were found more frequent in patients than controls.

Germline loops: CDR1 SGHTA, CDR2 FQGNSA. The CDR3 has 15 residues. The ends lost 0 bases at V and 8 bases at J; junction bases unmatched: 5. Turning to this clonotype: Antigen: not known.

Incorporated into the TCR beta cDNA libraries were unique molecular identifiers, which served to reduce PCR and sequencing biases. TCRdb analysed the PCR reads with MiXCR anew, one entry per CDR3 protein. The sample holds roughly 730,000 distinct CDR3 sequences; about 32% are singletons and the top ten take around 0.55%. The origin of this receptor is a girl aged 5-17 years with multiple sclerosis. The chain links TRBV7-2 to TRBJ2-1, with 9 bases lining up with TRBD1. Sample: blood. The CDR3 protein is CASSLATGGWDEQFF. The CDR3 DNA sequence: TGTGCCAGCAGCTTAGCTACAGGGGGCTGGGATGAGCAGTTCTTC. The variable domain in full, with the rest retrieved from reference TRBV7-2 and TRBJ2-1, is GAGVSQSPSNKVTEKGKDVELRCDPISGHTALYWYRQSLGQGLEFLIYFQGNSAPDKSGLPSDRFSAERTGGSVSTLTIQRTQQEDSAVYLCASSLATGGWDEQFFGPGTRLTVL.